This T cell receptor beta chain was retrieved from a study of OX40 agonist ivuxolimab in advanced cancers. Some clones are missing from TCRdb's copy, which holds only in-frame ones; the method was immunoSEQ multiplex PCR. The sample records 55,000 to 70,000 clones, roughly four fifths being singletons. The CDR3 loop spans 12 amino acids. V was cut by 0 bases and J by 5 bases, with 4 bases left in between. Germline V CDR1 and CDR2: MGHRA, YSYEKL. Study conclusions and caveats: In the expanded peripheral T cells, antigen specificity was never determined.

In the case of this clone: Its antigen remains unknown.

The source of this sequence is an adult with an advanced solid tumor such as melanoma, head and neck, liver or kidney cancer. This material consisted of CD4+ or CD8+ T cells sorted from blood, taken in a trial of the OX40 agonist ivuxolimab. This sequence joins TRBV4-1 and TRBJ2-5; no clear D. The CDR3 sequence is CASSQDRETQYF. In nucleotides, the CDR3 is TGCGCCAGCAGCCAAGATAGGGAGACCCAGTACTTC.